The text below deals with one T cell receptor (beta chain). The data were taken from a study of shared clonotypes between healthy human individuals. V trimming: 1 base; J trimming: 2 bases; junction bases outside the gene matches: 5. This CDR3 contains 15 residues. CDR1 SGHAT and CDR2 FQNNGV come from the germline V gene. Sequencing was performed with immunoSEQ multiplex PCR; in TCRdb, only in-frame clones are kept and a portion is missing. This sample carries some 2.3 million clones, 85% to 95% of them seen once, and the ten largest clones take 0.39%. This rearrangement joins TRBV11-2 to TRBJ2-7, with TRBD1 identical over 7 bases. The sequenced material came from naive CD4+ T cells from PBMCs. Documented subset: CD45RA+ positively selected. The sequence came from a man between 18 and 35 years old in good health. Some clones in this sample may be carry-over from other donors' samples. This CDR3 reads CASSLVGTETYEQYF. DNA for the CDR3: TGTGCCAGCAGCTTAGTCGGGACAGAAACCTACGAGCAGTACTTC.